The source of this TCR beta chain is a study of breast tumors, draining lymph nodes, adjacent tissues. Axillary draining lymph nodes of breast cancer patients supplied the node samples. This clonotype was observed a few times. This CDR3 region has 16 residues. The J segment lost 6 bases and the V segment lost 2 bases, leaving 8 bases of the junction unmatched. Looked up from germline, CDR1 is MGHRA and CDR2 is YSYEKL. In TCRdb, the multiplex PCR reads were re-called with MiXCR into one record per CDR3 protein. The data contain about 130,000 distinct CDR3 sequences, around 20% of them singletons. The TCR sequence derives from a female donor with breast cancer. Some clones in this sample may be carry-over from other donors' samples. Sequences were obtained from axillary lymph node tissue. The chain uses TRBV4-1 and TRBJ2-3; the match to TRBD2 covers 10 bases. CDR3 sequence reads: CASSQSSSGRSDTQYF. DNA of the CDR3: TGCGCCAGCAGCCAATCCTCTAGCGGGAGAAGTGATACGCAGTATTTT.